This T cell receptor (beta chain) was sequenced in a study of graft-versus-host responses after intestinal transplantation. Study background: The transplants performed in recipients were multivisceral, liver-intestinal, or isolated intestinal. All of the recipients had induction that used anti-thymocyte globulin, then tacrolimus and steroids for approximately 3 years.

V dropped 2 bases and J dropped 7; count of bases not matched to a gene: 9. In germline, CDR1 is ENHRY, CDR2 SYGVKD. The CDR3 spans 15 residues. Regarding this clone: Antigen specificity is unknown.

Measured with immunoSEQ multiplex PCR; TCRdb has only the in-frame clones, and not every one. The repertoire holds about 81,000 clones, with roughly nine tenths as singletons. The sequence derives from a human donor who received an intestinal transplant. The chain combines TRBV10-3 with TRBJ1-2; the match to TRBD1 covers 8 bases. Material: unstimulated CD4+ T cells sorted from spleen or lymph node cells, obtained before intestinal transplant. The CDR3 sequence is CAISEPGGQVGGYTF. DNA of the CDR3: TGTGCCATCAGTGAGCCGGGGGGACAGGTCGGTGGCTACACCTTC.